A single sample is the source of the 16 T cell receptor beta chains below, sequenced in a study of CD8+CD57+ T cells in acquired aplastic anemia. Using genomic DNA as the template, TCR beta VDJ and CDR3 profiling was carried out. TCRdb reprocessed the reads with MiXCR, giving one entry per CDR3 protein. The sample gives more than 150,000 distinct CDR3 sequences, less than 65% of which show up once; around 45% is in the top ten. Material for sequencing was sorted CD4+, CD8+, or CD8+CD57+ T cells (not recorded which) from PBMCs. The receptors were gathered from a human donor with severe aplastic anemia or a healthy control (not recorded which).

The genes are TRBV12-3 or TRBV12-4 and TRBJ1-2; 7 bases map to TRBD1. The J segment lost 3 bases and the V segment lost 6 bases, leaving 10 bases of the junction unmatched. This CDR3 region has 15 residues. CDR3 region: CASSSRGGRDYGYTF. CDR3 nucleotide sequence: TGTGCCAGCAGCTCACGAGGGGGCCGGGACTATGGCTACACCTTC.

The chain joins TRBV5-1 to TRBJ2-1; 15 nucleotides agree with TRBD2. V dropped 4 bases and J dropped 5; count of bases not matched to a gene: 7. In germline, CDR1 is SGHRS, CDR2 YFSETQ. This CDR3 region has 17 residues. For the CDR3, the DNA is TGCGCCAGCAGCCCGGGACTAGCGGGAGGTAGGGACAATGAGCAGTTCTTC. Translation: CASSPGLAGGRDNEQFF.

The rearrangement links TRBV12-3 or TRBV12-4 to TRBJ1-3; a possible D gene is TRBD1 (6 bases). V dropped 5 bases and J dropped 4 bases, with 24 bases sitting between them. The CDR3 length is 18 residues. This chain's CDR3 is CASSRPLWTANEGNTIYF. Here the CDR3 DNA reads TGTGCCAGCAGTCGACCCCTGTGGACAGCAAATGAAGGAAACACCATATATTTT.

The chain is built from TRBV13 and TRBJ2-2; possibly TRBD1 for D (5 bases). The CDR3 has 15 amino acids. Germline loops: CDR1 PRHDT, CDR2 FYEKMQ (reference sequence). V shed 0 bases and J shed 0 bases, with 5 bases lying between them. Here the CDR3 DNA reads TGTGCCAGCAGCTTAGGGGACACGAACACCGGGGAGCTGTTTTTT. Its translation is CASSLGDTNTGELFF.

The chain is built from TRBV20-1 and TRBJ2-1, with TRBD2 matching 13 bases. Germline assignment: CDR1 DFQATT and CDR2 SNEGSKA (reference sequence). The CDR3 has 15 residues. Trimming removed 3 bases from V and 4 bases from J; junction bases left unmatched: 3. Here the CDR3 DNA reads TGCAGTGCTAGGGGACTAGCGGGGATTTACAATGAGCAGTTCTTC. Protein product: CSARGLAGIYNEQFF.

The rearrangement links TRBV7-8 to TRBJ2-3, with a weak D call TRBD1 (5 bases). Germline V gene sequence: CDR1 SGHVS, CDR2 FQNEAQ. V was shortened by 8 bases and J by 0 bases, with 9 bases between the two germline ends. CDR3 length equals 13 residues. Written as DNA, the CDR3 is TGTGCCAGCGGGGCAGAGAGCACAGATACGCAGTATTTT. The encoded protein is CASGAESTDTQYF.

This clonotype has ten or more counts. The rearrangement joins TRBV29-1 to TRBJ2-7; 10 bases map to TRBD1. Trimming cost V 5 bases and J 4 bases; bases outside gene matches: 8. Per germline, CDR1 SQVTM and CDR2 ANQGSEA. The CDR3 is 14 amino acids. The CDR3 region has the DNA TGCAGCGTTCTAGTCGGGACAGGGGTTTACGAGCAGTACTTC. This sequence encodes CSVLVGTGVYEQYF.

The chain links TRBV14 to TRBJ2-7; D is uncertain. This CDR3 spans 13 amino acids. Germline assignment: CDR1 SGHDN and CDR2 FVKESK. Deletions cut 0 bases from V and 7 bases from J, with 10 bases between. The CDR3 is CASSQELRSEQYF. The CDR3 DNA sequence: TGTGCCAGCAGCCAAGAGTTACGGTCAGAGCAGTACTTC.

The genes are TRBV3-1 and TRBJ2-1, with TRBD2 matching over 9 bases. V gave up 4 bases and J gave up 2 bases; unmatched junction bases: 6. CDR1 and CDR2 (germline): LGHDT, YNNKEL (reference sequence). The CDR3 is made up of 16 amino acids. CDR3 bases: TGTGCCAGCAGCCTACTTAGCGGGAGAACCTACAATGAGCAGTTCTTC. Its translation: CASSLLSGRTYNEQFF.

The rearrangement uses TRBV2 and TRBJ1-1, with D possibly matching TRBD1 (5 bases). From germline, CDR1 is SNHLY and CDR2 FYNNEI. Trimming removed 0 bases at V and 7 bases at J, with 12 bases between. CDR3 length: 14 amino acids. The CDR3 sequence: CASSEALGGGEAFF. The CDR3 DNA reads TGTGCCAGCAGTGAAGCGCTTGGGGGAGGTGAAGCTTTCTTT.

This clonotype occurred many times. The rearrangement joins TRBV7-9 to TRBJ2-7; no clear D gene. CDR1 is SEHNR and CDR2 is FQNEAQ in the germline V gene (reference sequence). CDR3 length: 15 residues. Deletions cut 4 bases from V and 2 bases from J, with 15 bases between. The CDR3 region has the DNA TGTGCCAGCAGCTCGAGCTCACGGTCGACCTACGAGCAGTACTTC. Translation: CASSSSSRSTYEQYF.

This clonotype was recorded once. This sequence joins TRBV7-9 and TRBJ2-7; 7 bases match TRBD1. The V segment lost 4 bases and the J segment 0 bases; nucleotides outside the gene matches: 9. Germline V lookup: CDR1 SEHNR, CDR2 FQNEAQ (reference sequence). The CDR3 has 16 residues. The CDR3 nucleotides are TGTGCCAGCAGCTCGTTGGGACAGTCGTACTCCTACGAGCAGTACTTC. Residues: CASSSLGQSYSYEQYF.

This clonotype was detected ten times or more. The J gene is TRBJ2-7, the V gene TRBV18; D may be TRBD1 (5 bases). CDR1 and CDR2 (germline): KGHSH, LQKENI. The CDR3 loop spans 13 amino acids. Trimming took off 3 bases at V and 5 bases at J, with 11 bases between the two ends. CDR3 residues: CASSPQGSHEQYF. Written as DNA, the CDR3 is TGTGCCAGCTCACCCCAGGGCAGCCACGAGCAGTACTTC.

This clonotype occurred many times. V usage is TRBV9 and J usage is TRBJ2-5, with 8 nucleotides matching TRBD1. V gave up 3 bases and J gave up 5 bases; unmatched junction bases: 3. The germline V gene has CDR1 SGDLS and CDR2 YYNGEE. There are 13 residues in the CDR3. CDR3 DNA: TGTGCCAGCAGCGGATGGACAGGGGAGACCCAGTACTTC. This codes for CASSGWTGETQYF.

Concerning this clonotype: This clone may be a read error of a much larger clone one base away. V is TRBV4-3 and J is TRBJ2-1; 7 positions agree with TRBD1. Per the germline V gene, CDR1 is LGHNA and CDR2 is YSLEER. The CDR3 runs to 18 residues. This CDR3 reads CASSQDEPGTEIYNEQSF. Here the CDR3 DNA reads TGCGCCAGCAGCCAAGATGAGCCCGGGACAGAGATCTACAATGAGCAGTCCTTC.

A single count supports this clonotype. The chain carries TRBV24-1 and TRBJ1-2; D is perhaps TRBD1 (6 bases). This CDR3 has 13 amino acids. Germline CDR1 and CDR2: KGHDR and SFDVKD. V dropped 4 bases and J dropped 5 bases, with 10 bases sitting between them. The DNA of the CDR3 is TGTGCCACCAGTGAGACAGGAAAGTATGGCTACACCTTC. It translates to CATSETGKYGYTF.